The 28 T cell receptor beta chains listed next were all sequenced from one sample in a study of shared clonotypes between healthy human individuals. Clones were sequenced by immunoSEQ multiplex PCR, and TCRdb holds only the in-frame ones, with some missing. This sample has 950,000 to 1,300,000 clones, with under 80% found just once. Material for sequencing was memory CD4+ T cells sorted from blood. Subset defined: CD45RA-negative fraction. Receptor source: a man aged 18 to 29 in good health.

This clone came up many times. This chain links TRBV2 with TRBJ2-1; the match to TRBD2 covers 8 bases. J lost 7 bases, V lost 4 bases, and 3 bases had no gene match. The CDR3 is 13 amino acids. Germline V lookup: CDR1 SNHLY, CDR2 FYNNEI. This CDR3 is CASSVERENEQFF. Here the CDR3 DNA reads TGTGCCAGCAGTGTTGAGCGGGAGAATGAGCAGTTCTTC. The full variable domain, completed using reference TRBV2 and TRBJ2-1, is EPEVTQTPSHQVTQMGQEVILRCVPISNHLYFYWYRQILGQKVEFLVSFYNNEISEKSEIFDDQFSVERPDGSNFTLKIRSTKLEDSAMYFCASSVERENEQFFGPGTRLTVL.

The chain joins TRBV6-5 to TRBJ1-1; D perhaps matches TRBD1 (5 bases). In germline, CDR1 is MNHEY, CDR2 SVGAGI. CDR3 size: 16 residues. The germline V and J ends were trimmed by 0 bases and 3 bases, with 14 bases remaining between them. The CDR3 nucleotides are TGTGCCAGCAGTTACTCCACCGAGGGGAGACACACTGAAGCTTTCTTT. It specifies CASSYSTEGRHTEAFF.

As regards this clone: Different DNA sequences within this sample yield the same CDR3. The genes are TRBV19 and TRBJ1-5, with TRBD1 matching 8 bases. The J segment lost 2 bases and the V segment lost 5 bases, leaving 2 bases of the junction unmatched. The CDR3 has 14 residues. From germline, CDR1 is LNHDA and CDR2 SQIVND (reference sequence). In DNA form, the CDR3 reads TGTGCCAGTAGTCCGACAGGGGGCAATCAGCCCCAGCATTTT. It yields the protein CASSPTGGNQPQHF.

This chain joins TRBV6-5 and TRBJ2-3; 8 bases map to TRBD2. Germline V gene lookup returns CDR1 MNHEY and CDR2 SVGAGI. The CDR3 length is 16 residues. Trimming at V came to 4 bases and at J to 0 bases, leaving 6 bases not matched to a gene. The CDR3 reads CASSFKRGLSTDTQYF. The CDR3, as DNA: TGTGCCAGCAGTTTCAAGCGGGGGCTAAGCACAGATACGCAGTATTTT.

The chain carries TRBV27 and TRBJ2-6; D is possibly TRBD1 (5 bases). The CDR3 runs 16 residues. From germline, CDR1 is MNHEY and CDR2 SMNVEV (reference sequence). Deletions cut 7 bases from V and 3 bases from J, with 16 bases between. The CDR3 is CASKPGPQRGANVLTF. The DNA of the CDR3 is TGTGCCAGCAAGCCAGGGCCTCAGCGTGGGGCCAACGTCCTGACTTTC.

The chain carries TRBV19 and TRBJ2-7; 7 bases map to TRBD1. The CDR3 totals 16 residues. V was clipped by 3 bases and J by 5 bases; unmatched bases: 13. CDR1 and CDR2 (germline): LNHDA, SQIVND (reference sequence). CDR3 sequence: CASSISPGQILHEQYF. The CDR3 region has the DNA TGTGCCAGTAGTATTTCACCGGGACAGATTCTCCACGAGCAGTACTTC.

The rearrangement uses TRBV29-1 and TRBJ2-7, with a tentative D call TRBD2 (5 bases). The V and J ends lost 4 bases and 5 bases respectively, with 9 bases between them. This CDR3 has 11 residues. Germline V CDR1 and CDR2: SQVTM, ANQGSEA. CDR3 sequence: CSVGTVHEQYF. In nucleotides, the CDR3 is TGCAGCGTTGGGACTGTCCACGAGCAGTACTTC.

This clone was seen only once. The rearrangement links TRBV6-1 to TRBJ2-7; D might be TRBD1 (6 bases). The V gene's germline CDR1 is MNHNS and CDR2 SASEGT. The CDR3 is 12 amino acids. Trimming took off 9 bases at V and 5 bases at J, with 14 bases between the two ends. CDR3 amino acids: CASSDRRNEQYF. In DNA form, the CDR3 reads TGTGCCAGTTCAGACAGGCGGAACGAGCAGTACTTC.

Ten or more counts support this clone. The identical CDR3 is also encoded by other nucleotide sequences in the sample. V usage is TRBV27 and J usage is TRBJ1-5; D is perhaps TRBD1 (5 bases). This CDR3 has 14 residues. Germline CDR1 MNHEY, CDR2 SMNVEV (reference sequence). The V and J ends lost 5 bases and 2 bases respectively, with 10 bases between them. As DNA, the CDR3 is TGTGCCAGCAGTCCTGACAGAGGCAATCAGCCCCAGCATTTT. Amino acid sequence: CASSPDRGNQPQHF.

This clone was seen just once. CDR3 sequence: CASSEPGTGDGQPQHF. The CDR3 DNA is TGCGCCAGCAGTGAGCCCGGGACAGGGGATGGCCAGCCCCAGCATTTT. This chain uses TRBV10-2 with TRBJ1-5, with TRBD1 identical over 10 bases. Looked up from germline, CDR1 is WSHSY and CDR2 is SAAADI. The CDR3 spans 16 residues. The V gene end was trimmed by 2 bases and the J gene end by 7 bases; junction bases not matched to a gene: 8.

CDR3 sequence reads: CSVEVPSGTGVREQYF. CDR3 DNA sequence: TGCAGCGTTGAAGTACCTTCGGGGACAGGAGTACGGGAGCAGTACTTC. This chain uses TRBV29-1 with TRBJ2-7, with TRBD1 identical over 8 bases. Germline V gene lookup returns CDR1 SQVTM and CDR2 ANQGSEA. This CDR3 contains 16 residues. The junction had 15 bases not matched to a gene; V was cut back by 1 base and J by 7 bases.

This clone was picked up a small number of times. The same CDR3 also results from other DNA sequences found in this sample. The rearrangement uses TRBV7-2 and TRBJ2-7; D gene uncertain. Germline loops: CDR1 SGHTA, CDR2 FQGNSA. V lost 5 bases and J lost 2, with 4 bases in between. CDR3 size: 11 residues. CDR3 DNA: TGTGCCAGCAGCCCCGCCTACGAGCAGTACTTC. This encodes CASSPAYEQYF.

This clone occurred once. The chain uses TRBV7-9 and TRBJ1-3; TRBD1 matches at 7 bases. Germline V gene sequence: CDR1 SEHNR, CDR2 FQNEAQ (reference sequence). J gave up 4 bases and V 4 bases, and 19 bases lay outside the gene matches. This CDR3 has 19 residues. CDR3: CASSSPRGGLRAGGNTIYF. CDR3 coding DNA: TGTGCCAGCAGCTCCCCCAGGGGGGGCCTTAGAGCTGGAGGAAACACCATATATTTT.

The chain links TRBV9 to TRBJ1-2, with 8 bases matching TRBD1. The V gene end was trimmed by 3 bases and the J gene end by 4 bases; junction bases not matched to a gene: 5. This CDR3 has 14 amino acids. Germline CDR1 reads SGDLS; CDR2 reads YYNGEE. DNA of the CDR3: TGTGCCAGCAGCGCAGGACAGGGAATCTATGGCTACACCTTC. This encodes CASSAGQGIYGYTF.

This CDR3 reads CASSPQGGANVLTF. In DNA form, the CDR3 reads TGTGCCAGCAGCCCACAGGGTGGGGCCAACGTCCTGACTTTC. This sequence joins TRBV7-3 and TRBJ2-6, with a tentative D call TRBD1 (6 bases). The CDR3 is 14 amino acids. The V end lost 5 bases, the J end lost 3 bases, and 8 bases lay between the germline ends. The V gene's germline CDR1 is SGHTA and CDR2 FQGTGA.

The chain links TRBV12-5 to TRBJ2-2; D unresolved. The CDR3 covers 13 residues. CDR1 is LGHNT, CDR2 FRNRAP, per germline. V lost 5 bases to trimming and J lost 5 bases, with 9 bases between them. CDR3 in DNA: TGTGCTAGTGGTCTCTGGAGAACCGGGGAGCTGTTTTTT. Encoded protein: CASGLWRTGELFF. Combining the CDR3 with reference TRBV12-5 and TRBJ2-2 gives the whole variable domain DARVTQTPRHKVTEMGQEVTMRCQPILGHNTVFWYRQTMMQGLELLAYFRNRAPLDDSGMPKDRFSAEMPDATLATLKIQPSEPRDSAVYFCASGLWRTGELFFGEGSRLTVL.

The chain employs TRBV2 and TRBJ1-2; 9 positions match TRBD1. Germline V lookup: CDR1 SNHLY, CDR2 FYNNEI. With 6 bases clipped from V and 8 bases from J, the junction kept 7 bases outside the gene matches. The CDR3 has 13 amino acids. Here the CDR3 DNA reads TGTGCCAGCAGGGAGGACAGGGGTTTGGGCTACACCTTC. Its translation: CASREDRGLGYTF. The entire variable domain, with the rest obtained from reference TRBV2 and TRBJ1-2, is as follows: EPEVTQTPSHQVTQMGQEVILRCVPISNHLYFYWYRQILGQKVEFLVSFYNNEISEKSEIFDDQFSVERPDGSNFTLKIRSTKLEDSAMYFCASREDRGLGYTFGSGTRLTVV.

Notes on this clone: In the same sample, other DNA sequences code for this CDR3. The chain uses TRBV30 and TRBJ2-3; the D gene is possibly TRBD1 (6 bases). CDR1 is GTSNPN and CDR2 is SVGIG in the germline V gene (reference sequence). The V gene lost 0 bases and the J gene lost 5 bases, with 6 bases spanning the gap. This CDR3 has 12 amino acids. As DNA, the CDR3 is TGTGCCTGGAGTGTAGGGGGAGATACGCAGTATTTT. This translates into CAWSVGGDTQYF.

V usage is TRBV27 and J usage is TRBJ2-3; the match to TRBD2 covers 16 bases. The V segment lost 3 bases and the J segment 5 bases; nucleotides outside the gene matches: 11. CDR3 length: 19 residues. Germline assignment: CDR1 MNHEY and CDR2 SMNVEV (reference sequence). As DNA, the CDR3 is TGTGCCAGCAGTTTGGTTTGGGGACTAGCGGGAGGGGGTCGAGATACGCAGTATTTT. Its translation: CASSLVWGLAGGGRDTQYF.

Notes on this clone: One end of the junction varies from germline; a read error may be responsible. This rearrangement joins TRBV29-1 to TRBJ2-2, with D possibly matching TRBD2 (7 bases). The CDR3 runs to 16 residues. Germline CDR1 is SQVTM and CDR2 is ANQGSEA. The CDR3 coding sequence is TGCAGCGTTGCCCCACCCCCTCGACAGGTGGAGCGGGGAGCTGTTTTT. This gives the protein CSVAPPPRQVERGAVF.

V and J are TRBV7-6 and TRBJ2-4; D uncertain. This CDR3 is built from 13 residues. Looked up from germline, CDR1 is SGHVS and CDR2 is FNYEAQ. Trimming cost V 1 base and J 6 bases, with 7 bases left between them. Here the CDR3 DNA reads TGTGCCAGCAGCTTAGATGGAAGAAACATTCAGTACTTC. Translated: CASSLDGRNIQYF.

CDR3 bases: TGTGCCAGCAGCTCCCTTAGGGTACTAGCCGGGGAGACCCAGTACTTC. It is translated as CASSSLRVLAGETQYF. V and J are TRBV7-2 and TRBJ2-5; a possible D gene is TRBD2 (6 bases). Per germline, CDR1 SGHTA and CDR2 FQGNSA. The CDR3 spans 16 residues. V was clipped by 4 bases and J by 5 bases, with 20 bases between them.

The V call is TRBV9, the J call TRBJ2-3; D is perhaps TRBD1 or TRBD2 (5 bases each). Germline lookup yields CDR1 SGDLS and CDR2 YYNGEE. The germline V and J ends were trimmed by 5 bases and 10 bases, with 20 bases remaining between them. The CDR3 is 14 amino acids. CDR3 in amino acids: CASRQGTYSGAQYF. The CDR3 nucleotides read TGTGCCAGCAGACAAGGGACCTACTCGGGTGCGCAGTATTTT. Full variable domain (outside the CDR3, taken from reference TRBV9 and TRBJ2-3): DSGVTQTPKHLITATGQRVTLRCSPRSGDLSVYWYQQSLDQGLQFLIQYYNGEERAKGNILERFSAQQFPDLHSELNLSSLELGDSALYFCASRQGTYSGAQYFGPGTRLTVL.

The V call is TRBV7-9, the J call TRBJ2-3, with TRBD2 matching 11 bases. Per germline, CDR1 SEHNR and CDR2 FQNEAQ (reference sequence). This CDR3 has 17 amino acids. V was clipped by 5 bases and J by 1 base; unmatched bases: 8. The CDR3 region has the DNA TGTGCCAGCAGCCCCTCAACTAGCGGGAGAGGCACAGATACGCAGTATTTT. Amino acids: CASSPSTSGRGTDTQYF.

The CDR3 sequence is CASSLMLETQYF. DNA of the CDR3: TGTGCCAGCTCTCTAATGCTTGAGACCCAGTACTTC. The gene calls are TRBV18 and TRBJ2-5; D is unresolved. V was cut by 6 bases and J by 5 bases, with 10 bases left in between. CDR1 and CDR2 from the germline V gene are KGHSH and LQKENI. This CDR3 is 12 amino acids long. The complete variable domain, with remaining parts taken from reference TRBV18 and TRBJ2-5, reads NAGVMQNPRHLVRRRGQEARLRCSPMKGHSHVYWYRQLPEEGLKFMVYLQKENIIDESGMPKERFSAEFPKEGPSILRIQQVVRGDSAAYFCASSLMLETQYFGPGTRLLVL.

The chain recombines TRBV11-2 with TRBJ2-2; D is perhaps TRBD2 (5 bases). The CDR3 length is 16 residues. Germline CDR1 SGHAT, CDR2 FQNNGV. Trimming left V 5 bases short and J 4 bases short, with 17 bases between. The chain's CDR3 is CASSPRTGKGTGELFF. The CDR3 bases are TGTGCCAGCAGCCCAAGGACCGGGAAGGGCACCGGGGAGCTGTTTTTT. The full variable domain, its missing parts supplied by reference TRBV11-2 and TRBJ2-2, is EAGVAQSPRYKIIEKRQSVAFWCNPISGHATLYWYQQILGQGPKLLIQFQNNGVVDDSQLPKDRFSAERLKGVDSTLKIQPAKLEDSAVYLCASSPRTGKGTGELFFGEGSRLTVL.

This clone was detected once. This rearrangement joins TRBV5-1 to TRBJ2-3; D is unresolved. Between the trimmed V and J ends, which lost 0 bases and 2 bases, there was a span of 7 bases. The CDR3 contains 14 residues. Germline CDR1 SGHRS, CDR2 YFSETQ. Here the CDR3 reads CASSLALVTDTQYF. Written as DNA, the CDR3 is TGCGCCAGCAGCTTGGCCTTAGTCACAGATACGCAGTATTTT.

Comments on this clone: The same CDR3 is also encoded by other DNA sequences in this sample. V gene TRBV28 combines with J gene TRBJ1-1; 7 bases line up with TRBD1. From germline, CDR1 is MDHEN and CDR2 SYDVKM. J lost 5 bases, V lost 2 bases, and 5 bases had no gene match. The CDR3 totals 14 residues. The CDR3 region has the DNA TGTGCCAGCAGTTTAAGGGGGCGCGGGACTGAAGCTTTCTTT. Translating gives CASSLRGRGTEAFF.